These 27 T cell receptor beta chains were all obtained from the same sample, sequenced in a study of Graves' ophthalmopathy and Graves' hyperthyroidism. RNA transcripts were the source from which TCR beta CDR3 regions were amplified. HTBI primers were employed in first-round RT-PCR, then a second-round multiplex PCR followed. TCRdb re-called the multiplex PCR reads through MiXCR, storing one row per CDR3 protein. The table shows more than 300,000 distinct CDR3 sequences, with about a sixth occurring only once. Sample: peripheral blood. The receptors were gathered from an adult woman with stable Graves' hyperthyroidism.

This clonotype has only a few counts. CDR3 sequence reads: CASSLGQGGAEAFF. CDR3 DNA: TGTGCCAGCAGCCTCGGACAGGGGGGGGCTGAAGCTTTCTTT. This chain links TRBV28 with TRBJ1-1, with 10 positions matching TRBD1. This CDR3 is built from 14 residues. Germline V gene lookup returns CDR1 MDHEN and CDR2 SYDVKM. V was pared by 6 bases and J by 6 bases, with 7 bases of the junction left unmatched.

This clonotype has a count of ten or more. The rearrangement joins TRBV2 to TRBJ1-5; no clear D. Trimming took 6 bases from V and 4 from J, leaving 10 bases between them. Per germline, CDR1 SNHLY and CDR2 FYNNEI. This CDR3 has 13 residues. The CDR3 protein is CASRRPINQPQHF. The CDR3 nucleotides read TGTGCCAGCAGGAGACCCATAAATCAGCCCCAGCATTTT. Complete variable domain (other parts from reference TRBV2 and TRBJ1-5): EPEVTQTPSHQVTQMGQEVILRCVPISNHLYFYWYRQILGQKVEFLVSFYNNEISEKSEIFDDQFSVERPDGSNFTLKIRSTKLEDSAMYFCASRRPINQPQHFGDGTRLSIL.

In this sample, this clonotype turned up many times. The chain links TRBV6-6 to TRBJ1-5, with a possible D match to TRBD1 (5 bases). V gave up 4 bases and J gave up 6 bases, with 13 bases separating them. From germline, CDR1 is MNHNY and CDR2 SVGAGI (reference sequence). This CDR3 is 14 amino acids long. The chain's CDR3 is CASSSWDRGQPQHF. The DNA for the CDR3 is TGTGCCAGCAGTTCCTGGGACCGGGGTCAGCCCCAGCATTTT.

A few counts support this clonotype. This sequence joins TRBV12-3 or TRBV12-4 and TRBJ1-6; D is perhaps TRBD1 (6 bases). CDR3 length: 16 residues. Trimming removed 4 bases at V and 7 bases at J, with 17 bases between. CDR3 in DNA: TGTGCCAGCAGTTCGGGGGGGGCAAGCACGAATTCACCCCTCCACTTT. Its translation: CASSSGGASTNSPLHF.

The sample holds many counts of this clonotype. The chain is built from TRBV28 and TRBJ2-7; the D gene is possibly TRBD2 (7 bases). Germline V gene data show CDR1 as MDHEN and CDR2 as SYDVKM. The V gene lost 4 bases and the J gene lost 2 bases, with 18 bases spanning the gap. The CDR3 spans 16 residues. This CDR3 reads CASSSPAGADPYEQYF. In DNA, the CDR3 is TGTGCCAGCAGTTCCCCCGCGGGGGCCGATCCCTACGAGCAGTACTTC.

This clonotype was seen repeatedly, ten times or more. The CDR3 sequence is CATNFYSPGQGAINTGELFF. The CDR3 bases are TGTGCCACCAACTTCTATTCACCGGGACAGGGGGCGATAAACACCGGGGAGCTGTTTTTT. The V call is TRBV13, the J call TRBJ2-2; 12 nucleotides agree with TRBD1. Germline V gene lookup returns CDR1 PRHDT and CDR2 FYEKMQ (reference sequence). This CDR3 has 20 amino acids. J gave up 2 bases and V 10 bases, and 20 bases lay outside the gene matches.

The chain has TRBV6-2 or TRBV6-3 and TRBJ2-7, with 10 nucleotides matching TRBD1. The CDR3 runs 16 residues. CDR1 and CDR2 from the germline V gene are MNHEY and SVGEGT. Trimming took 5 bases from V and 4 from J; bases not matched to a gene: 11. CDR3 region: CASSPLLRDRGYEQYF. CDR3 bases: TGTGCCAGCAGTCCCCTCCTCCGGGACAGGGGATACGAGCAGTACTTC.

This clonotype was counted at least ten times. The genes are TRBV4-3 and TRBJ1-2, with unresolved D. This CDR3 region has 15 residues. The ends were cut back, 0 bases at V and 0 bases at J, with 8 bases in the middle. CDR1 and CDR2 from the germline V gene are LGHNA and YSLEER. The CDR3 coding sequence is TGCGCCAGCAGCCAAGAGAACACTCCTAACTATGGCTACACCTTC. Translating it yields CASSQENTPNYGYTF.

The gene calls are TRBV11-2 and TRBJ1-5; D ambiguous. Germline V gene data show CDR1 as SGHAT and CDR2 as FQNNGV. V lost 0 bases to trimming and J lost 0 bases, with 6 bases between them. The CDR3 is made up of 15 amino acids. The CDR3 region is CASSLDGPSNQPQHF. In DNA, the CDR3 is TGTGCCAGCAGCTTAGATGGTCCTAGCAATCAGCCCCAGCATTTT.

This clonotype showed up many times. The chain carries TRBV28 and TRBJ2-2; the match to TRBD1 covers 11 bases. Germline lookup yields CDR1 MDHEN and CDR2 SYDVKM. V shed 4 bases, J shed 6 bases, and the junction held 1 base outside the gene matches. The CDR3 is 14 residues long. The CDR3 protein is CASSSDRGPGELFF. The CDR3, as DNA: TGTGCCAGCAGTTCGGACAGGGGGCCCGGGGAGCTGTTTTTT.

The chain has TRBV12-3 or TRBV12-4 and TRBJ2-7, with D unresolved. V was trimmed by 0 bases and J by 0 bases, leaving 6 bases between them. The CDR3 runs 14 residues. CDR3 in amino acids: CASSLAQSSYEQYF. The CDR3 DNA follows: TGTGCCAGCAGTTTAGCGCAAAGCTCCTACGAGCAGTACTTC.

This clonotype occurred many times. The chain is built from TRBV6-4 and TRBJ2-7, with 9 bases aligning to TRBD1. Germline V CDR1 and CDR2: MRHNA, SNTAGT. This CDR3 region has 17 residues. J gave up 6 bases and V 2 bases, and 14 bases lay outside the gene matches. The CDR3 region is CASSDHIWDRVVSEQYF. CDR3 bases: TGTGCCAGCAGTGACCATATTTGGGACAGGGTTGTATCCGAGCAGTACTTC.

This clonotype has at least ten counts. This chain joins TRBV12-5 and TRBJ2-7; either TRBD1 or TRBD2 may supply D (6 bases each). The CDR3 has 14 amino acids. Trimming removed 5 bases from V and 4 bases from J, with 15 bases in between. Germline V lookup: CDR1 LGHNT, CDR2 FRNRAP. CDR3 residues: CASGGGPGVYEQYF. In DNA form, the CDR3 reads TGTGCTAGTGGTGGGGGGCCGGGAGTGTACGAGCAGTACTTC.

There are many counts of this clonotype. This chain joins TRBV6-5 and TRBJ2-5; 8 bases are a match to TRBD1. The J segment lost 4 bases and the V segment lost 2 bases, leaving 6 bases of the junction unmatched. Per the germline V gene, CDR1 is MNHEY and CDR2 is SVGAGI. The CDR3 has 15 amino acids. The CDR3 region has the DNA TGTGCCAGCAGTTACAGCCCGACAGGGGTAGAGACCCAGTACTTC. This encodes CASSYSPTGVETQYF.

CDR3 nucleotide sequence: TGTGCCAGCAGCTTCACGGCGACAGGGCCTCTAACCTACGAGCAGTACTTC. Amino acid sequence: CASSFTATGPLTYEQYF. The V gene is TRBV7-2, the J gene TRBJ2-7, with 7 positions matching TRBD1. With 3 bases clipped from V and 2 bases from J, the junction kept 13 bases outside the gene matches. CDR3 length: 17 amino acids. Germline V CDR1 and CDR2: SGHTA, FQGNSA.

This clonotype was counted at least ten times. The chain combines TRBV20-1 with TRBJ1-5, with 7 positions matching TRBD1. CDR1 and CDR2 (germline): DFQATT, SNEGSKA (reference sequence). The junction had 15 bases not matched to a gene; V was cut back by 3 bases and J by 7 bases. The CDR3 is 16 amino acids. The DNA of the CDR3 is TGCAGTGCTAGTGAGGATATACACACAGGGGAACAGCCCCAGCATTTT. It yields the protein CSASEDIHTGEQPQHF.

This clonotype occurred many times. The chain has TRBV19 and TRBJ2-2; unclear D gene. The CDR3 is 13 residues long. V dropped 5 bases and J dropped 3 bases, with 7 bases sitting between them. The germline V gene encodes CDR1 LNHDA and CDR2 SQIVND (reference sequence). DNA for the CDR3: TGTGCCAGTAGTTCCGCGGACACCGGGGAGCTGTTTTTT. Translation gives CASSSADTGELFF.

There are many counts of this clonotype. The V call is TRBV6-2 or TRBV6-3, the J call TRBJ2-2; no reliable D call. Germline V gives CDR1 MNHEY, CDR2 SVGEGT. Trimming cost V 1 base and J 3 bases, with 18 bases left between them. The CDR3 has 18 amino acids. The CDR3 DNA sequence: TGTGCCAGCAGTTACTTTGTGGGCCGAGGATTGCACACCGGGGAGCTGTTTTTT. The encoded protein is CASSYFVGRGLHTGELFF.

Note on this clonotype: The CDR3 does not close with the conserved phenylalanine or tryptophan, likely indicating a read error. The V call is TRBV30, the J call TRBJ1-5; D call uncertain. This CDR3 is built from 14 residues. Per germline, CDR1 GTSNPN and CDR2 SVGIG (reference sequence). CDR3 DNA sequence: TGTGCCTGGATGGCAGGTAATAGCAATCAGTCCCAGCATTCT. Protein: CAWMAGNSNQSQHS.

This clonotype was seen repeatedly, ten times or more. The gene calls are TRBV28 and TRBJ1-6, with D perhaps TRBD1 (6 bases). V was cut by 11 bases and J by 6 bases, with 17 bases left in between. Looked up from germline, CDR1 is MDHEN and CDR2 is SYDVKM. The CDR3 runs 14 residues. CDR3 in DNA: TGTGCCCCGACAGGTTTTAATTGTAATTCACCCCTCCACTTT. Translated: CAPTGFNCNSPLHF.

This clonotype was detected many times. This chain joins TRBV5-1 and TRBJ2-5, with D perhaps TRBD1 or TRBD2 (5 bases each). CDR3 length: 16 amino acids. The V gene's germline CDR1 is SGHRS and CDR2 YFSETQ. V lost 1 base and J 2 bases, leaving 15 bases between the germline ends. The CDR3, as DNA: TGCGCCAGCAGCTTGCTTTGGGACCCTAAACAAGAGACCCAGTACTTC. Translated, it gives CASSLLWDPKQETQYF.

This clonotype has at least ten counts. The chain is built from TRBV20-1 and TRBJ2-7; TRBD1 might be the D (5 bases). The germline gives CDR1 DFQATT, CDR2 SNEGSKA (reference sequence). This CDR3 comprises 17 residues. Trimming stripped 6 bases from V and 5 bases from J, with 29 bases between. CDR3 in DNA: TGCAGTGCACTATCCGTCTTTCCCCCCCCGCCCAGGGACGAGCAGTACTTC. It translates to CSALSVFPPPPRDEQYF.

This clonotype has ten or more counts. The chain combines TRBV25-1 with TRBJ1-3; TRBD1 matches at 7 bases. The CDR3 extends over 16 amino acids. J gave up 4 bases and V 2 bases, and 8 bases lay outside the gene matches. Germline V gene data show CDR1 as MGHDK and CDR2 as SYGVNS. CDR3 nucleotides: TGTGCCAGCAGTGAAAGTCTAGAGGGACAGGGAAACACCATATATTTT. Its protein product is CASSESLEGQGNTIYF.

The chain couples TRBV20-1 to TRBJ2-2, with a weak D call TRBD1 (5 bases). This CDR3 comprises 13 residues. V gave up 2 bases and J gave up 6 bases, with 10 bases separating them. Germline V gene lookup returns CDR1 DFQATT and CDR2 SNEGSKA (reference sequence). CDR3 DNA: TGCAGTGCTAGAAAGGGGCCACCCGGGGAGCTGTTTTTT. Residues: CSARKGPPGELFF.

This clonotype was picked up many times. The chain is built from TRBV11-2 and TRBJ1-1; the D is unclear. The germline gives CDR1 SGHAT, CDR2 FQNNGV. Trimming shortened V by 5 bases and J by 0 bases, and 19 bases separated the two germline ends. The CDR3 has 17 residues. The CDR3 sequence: CASSPWQTLPLNTEAFF. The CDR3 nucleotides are TGTGCCAGCAGCCCCTGGCAGACGCTCCCTTTGAACACTGAAGCTTTCTTT.

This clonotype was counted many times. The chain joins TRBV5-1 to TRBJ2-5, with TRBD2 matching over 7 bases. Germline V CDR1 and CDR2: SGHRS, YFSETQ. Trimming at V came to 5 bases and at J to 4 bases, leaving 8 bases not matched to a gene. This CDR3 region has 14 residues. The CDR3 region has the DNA TGCGCCAGCAGTATGGCGGGAGTCATAGAGACCCAGTACTTC. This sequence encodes CASSMAGVIETQYF.

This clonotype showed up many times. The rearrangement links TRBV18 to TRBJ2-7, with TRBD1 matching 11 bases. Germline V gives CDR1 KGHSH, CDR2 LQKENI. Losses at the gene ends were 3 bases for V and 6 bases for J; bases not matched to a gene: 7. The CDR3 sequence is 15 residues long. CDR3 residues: CASSPTDRGLGEQYF. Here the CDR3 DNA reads TGTGCCAGCTCACCGACGGACAGGGGGCTGGGCGAGCAGTACTTC.